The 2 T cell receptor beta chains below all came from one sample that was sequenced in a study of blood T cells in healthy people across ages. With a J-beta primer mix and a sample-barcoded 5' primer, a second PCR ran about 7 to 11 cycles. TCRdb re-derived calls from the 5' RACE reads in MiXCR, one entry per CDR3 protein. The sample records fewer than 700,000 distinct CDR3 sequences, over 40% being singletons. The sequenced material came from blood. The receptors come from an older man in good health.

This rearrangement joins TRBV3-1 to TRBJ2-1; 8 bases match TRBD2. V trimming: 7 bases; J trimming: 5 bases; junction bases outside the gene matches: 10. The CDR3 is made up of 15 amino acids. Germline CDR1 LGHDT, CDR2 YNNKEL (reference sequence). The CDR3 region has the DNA TGTGCCAGCACCGAAACTAGCGGCAAGAACAATGAGCAGTTCTTC. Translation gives CASTETSGKNNEQFF.

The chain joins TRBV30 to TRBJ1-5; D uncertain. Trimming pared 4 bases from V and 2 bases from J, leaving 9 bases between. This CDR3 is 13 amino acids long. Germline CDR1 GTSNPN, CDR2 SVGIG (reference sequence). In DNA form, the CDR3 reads TGTGCCTGGATGAGTGGGGGCAATCAGCCCCAGCATTTT. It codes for CAWMSGGNQPQHF.